These 26 T cell receptor beta chains were sequenced from one sample in a study of cytomegalovirus exposure and HLA in healthy donors. Primers for the PCR totalled 60 Vbeta and 13 Jbeta. Here immunoSEQ multiplex PCR was the method, and the copy in TCRdb shows in-frame clones only, minus some. Of 100,000 to 150,000 clones in the sample, nearly 80% were seen once. The sequenced sample consisted of PBMCs. These receptors all stem from a male donor in good health and CMV-seronegative.

CDR3: CASSLGTGPGLAGGPPYEQYF. Here the CDR3 DNA reads TGCGCCAGCAGCCTTGGGACAGGCCCGGGACTAGCGGGGGGGCCCCCTTACGAGCAGTACTTC. The chain employs TRBV5-1 and TRBJ2-7; TRBD2 aligns across 16 bases. After removal of 4 bases from V and 4 bases from J, the junction contained 20 bases not matched to a gene. The germline V gene encodes CDR1 SGHRS and CDR2 YFSETQ. The CDR3 contains 21 residues.

The chain uses TRBV30 and TRBJ1-4; tentatively, D is TRBD1 (6 bases). Germline CDR1 is GTSNPN and CDR2 is SVGIG (reference sequence). The CDR3 has 17 residues. Between the trimmed V and J ends, which lost 3 bases and 3 bases, there was a span of 20 bases. CDR3 amino acids: CAWRPGHGARPNEKLFF. The CDR3 coding sequence is TGTGCCTGGAGACCGGGACACGGAGCGCGTCCTAATGAAAAACTGTTTTTT.

The rearrangement uses TRBV10-2 and TRBJ2-1, with 8 bases that match TRBD2. The CDR3 has 16 residues. Looked up from germline, CDR1 is WSHSY and CDR2 is SAAADI. J was trimmed by 0 bases and V by 6 bases; bases with no gene match: 7. The CDR3 reads CASSEAGALSYNEQFF. The CDR3 bases are TGCGCCAGCAGCGAAGCGGGGGCCCTCTCCTACAATGAGCAGTTCTTC.

The chain employs TRBV9 and TRBJ2-3; TRBD2 aligns across 7 bases. The CDR3 spans 14 residues. CDR1 is SGDLS and CDR2 is YYNGEE in the germline V gene. Germline trimming cut 3 bases from V and 4 bases from J; bases unmatched to any gene: 5. CDR3 DNA: TGTGCCAGCAGCGCGAGGAGCGGGGCAGATACGCAGTATTTT. This translates into CASSARSGADTQYF.

The chain combines TRBV14 with TRBJ2-3, with D tentatively TRBD1 (7 bases). Trimming cost V 4 bases and J 2 bases, with 13 bases left between them. Germline assignment: CDR1 SGHDN and CDR2 FVKESK. This CDR3 region has 15 residues. CDR3 residues: CASSRGDSYTDTQYF. In DNA, the CDR3 is TGTGCCAGCAGCCGCGGGGACAGCTACACAGATACGCAGTATTTT.

The CDR3 sequence: CASSYTGTGTNIQYF. Written as DNA, the CDR3 is TGTGCCAGCAGTTACACCGGGACAGGGACAAACATTCAGTACTTC. The chain combines TRBV6-6 with TRBJ2-4; TRBD1 aligns across 9 bases. CDR1 is MNHNY, CDR2 SVGAGI, per germline (reference sequence). This CDR3 has 15 residues. V dropped 2 bases and J dropped 6; count of bases not matched to a gene: 5.

The gene calls are TRBV4-3 and TRBJ2-7; perhaps TRBD1 as D (5 bases). The CDR3 length is 14 residues. With 0 bases removed from V and 5 bases from J, the gap between germline ends came to 11 bases. From germline, CDR1 is LGHNA and CDR2 YSLEER. CDR3 coding DNA: TGCGCCAGCAGCCAAGAAGCAGGGTCGCACGAGCAGTACTTC. Protein sequence: CASSQEAGSHEQYF.

The chain uses TRBV29-1 and TRBJ1-2; 7 nucleotides agree with TRBD1. CDR3 size: 15 residues. V shed 5 bases and J 2 bases; nucleotides not matched to a gene: 11. Per the germline V gene, CDR1 is SQVTM and CDR2 is ANQGSEA. In DNA, the CDR3 is TGCAGCGTTATCCAGAGACAGGGATCCAACTATGGCTACACCTTC. It is translated as CSVIQRQGSNYGYTF.

In its sample, this clone was seen many times. The chain couples TRBV6-7 to TRBJ2-7, with D possibly matching TRBD1 (5 bases). TRBV6-7 is identified as an open reading frame with a role that is uncertain. The CDR3 totals 13 residues. V lost 6 bases and J lost 5, with 14 bases in between. CDR3 amino acids: CASRITGGDEQYF. CDR3 coding DNA: TGTGCCAGCAGGATTACAGGTGGCGACGAGCAGTACTTC.

This chain uses TRBV30 with TRBJ2-5; D not certain. The germline V gene encodes CDR1 GTSNPN and CDR2 SVGIG (reference sequence). V was shortened by 5 bases and J by 5 bases, with 24 bases between the two germline ends. This CDR3 has 16 residues. This chain's CDR3 is CAWARPVYVLPETQYF. Here the CDR3 DNA reads TGTGCCTGGGCCAGGCCTGTTTATGTCCTCCCTGAGACCCAGTACTTC.

CDR3 amino acids: CASRSSGASYNEQFF. CDR3 in DNA: TGTGCCAGCAGGAGTAGCGGGGCCTCCTACAATGAGCAGTTCTTC. The rearrangement joins TRBV6-5 to TRBJ2-1; 8 nucleotides agree with TRBD2. Germline CDR1 MNHEY, CDR2 SVGAGI. The CDR3 sequence is 15 residues long. The V gene end was trimmed by 6 bases and the J gene end by 0 bases; junction bases not matched to a gene: 4.

J is TRBJ1-3 and V is TRBV30; D not certain. V was shortened by 0 bases and J by 5 bases, with 8 bases between the two germline ends. The V gene's germline CDR1 is GTSNPN and CDR2 SVGIG (reference sequence). The CDR3 consists of 13 residues. The CDR3 DNA follows: TGTGCCTGGAGTGTTTCGGGTCGAAACACCATATATTTT. Translating it yields CAWSVSGRNTIYF.

This rearrangement joins TRBV7-6 to TRBJ2-2; D may be TRBD1 (6 bases). Trimming shortened V by 0 bases and J by 8 bases, and 13 bases separated the two germline ends. There are 15 residues in the CDR3. Germline V gene data show CDR1 as SGHVS and CDR2 as FNYEAQ. The CDR3 spells CASSLAQQGLGELFF. Here the CDR3 DNA reads TGTGCCAGCAGCTTAGCGCAACAGGGTTTGGGGGAGCTGTTTTTT.

This rearrangement joins TRBV18 to TRBJ1-1; 8 bases map to TRBD1. V lost 0 bases and J lost 5; bases outside the gene matches: 2. The V gene's germline CDR1 is KGHSH and CDR2 LQKENI. This CDR3 contains 14 residues. CDR3: CASSPPDRGTEAFF. CDR3 coding DNA: TGTGCCAGCTCACCACCAGACAGGGGTACTGAAGCTTTCTTT.

V is TRBV19 and J is TRBJ2-7, with 10 bases aligning to TRBD1. CDR1 LNHDA and CDR2 SQIVND come from the germline V gene (reference sequence). Germline trimming cut 6 bases from V and 7 bases from J; bases unmatched to any gene: 15. The CDR3 totals 16 residues. CDR3: CASRGGMGTGAGEQYF. The CDR3, as DNA: TGTGCCAGTAGGGGGGGTATGGGGACAGGGGCGGGGGAGCAGTACTTC.

The chain joins TRBV6-4 to TRBJ2-3, with 10 positions matching TRBD1. This CDR3 is 15 amino acids long. Germline assignment: CDR1 MRHNA and CDR2 SNTAGT. V gave up 2 bases and J gave up 3 bases; unmatched junction bases: 2. This chain's CDR3 is CASSDPGQGTDTQYF. The CDR3, as DNA: TGTGCCAGCAGTGACCCGGGACAGGGGACAGATACGCAGTATTTT.

This chain connects TRBV4-1 to TRBJ1-5; 9 positions agree with TRBD1. Germline loops: CDR1 MGHRA, CDR2 YSYEKL. The CDR3 consists of 15 residues. Unmatched junction bases numbered 5, after V lost 4 bases and J lost 4 bases. For the CDR3, the DNA is TGCGCCAGCAGCCTCCGGGACAGGGATAATCAGCCCCAGCATTTT. Translated, it gives CASSLRDRDNQPQHF.

The chain couples TRBV7-9 to TRBJ2-5; D call uncertain. The CDR3 has 12 residues. The V end was cut by 4 bases, the J end by 5 bases, with 8 bases between. In germline, CDR1 is SEHNR, CDR2 FQNEAQ (reference sequence). CDR3 in DNA: TGTGCCAGCAGCTCCTTCGGGGAGACCCAGTACTTC. Its protein is CASSSFGETQYF.

The chain carries TRBV4-1 and TRBJ1-6; unclear D gene. CDR1 MGHRA and CDR2 YSYEKL come from the germline V gene. Trimming removed 5 bases from V and 0 bases from J, with 17 bases in between. The CDR3 loop spans 18 amino acids. The CDR3 region has the DNA TGCGCCAGCAGCTCCCGGACTGCCTCTAGCTCCTATAATTCACCCCTCCACTTT. Translating gives CASSSRTASSSYNSPLHF.

The chain recombines TRBV6-5 with TRBJ1-2, with D uncertain. Trimming took 2 bases from V and 2 from J, leaving 6 bases between them. The CDR3 runs 13 residues. The V gene's germline CDR1 is MNHEY and CDR2 SVGAGI. CDR3 sequence reads: CASSYNSNYGYTF. Here the CDR3 DNA reads TGTGCCAGCAGTTACAACAGCAACTATGGCTACACCTTC.

The gene calls are TRBV27 and TRBJ1-1, with D maybe TRBD1 (5 bases). CDR1 and CDR2 (germline): MNHEY, SMNVEV (reference sequence). Trimming stripped 2 bases from V and 1 base from J, with 8 bases between. This CDR3 is built from 14 residues. CDR3 sequence: CASSLRDSNTEAFF. In DNA, the CDR3 is TGTGCCAGCAGTTTACGGGACTCGAACACTGAAGCTTTCTTT.

V gene TRBV19 combines with J gene TRBJ1-1; possible D gene TRBD1, 6 bases. Germline assignment: CDR1 LNHDA and CDR2 SQIVND (reference sequence). V lost 3 bases and J 4 bases, leaving 9 bases between the germline ends. The CDR3 covers 13 residues. CDR3 region: CASSITGITEAFF. CDR3 coding DNA: TGTGCCAGTAGTATCACAGGGATCACTGAAGCTTTCTTT.

This clone was observed once. J is TRBJ2-5 and V is TRBV10-3; possibly TRBD1 for D (5 bases). This CDR3 region has 15 residues. The V end lost 8 bases, the J end lost 5 bases, and 21 bases lay between the germline ends. CDR1 and CDR2 from the germline V gene are ENHRY and SYGVKD. CDR3 protein: CAILDPLGVSETQYF. CDR3 coding DNA: TGTGCCATCTTGGACCCGCTAGGGGTTTCTGAGACCCAGTACTTC.

This chain connects TRBV5-1 to TRBJ1-5; no definite D call. V was clipped by 0 bases and J by 2 bases, with 12 bases between them. The CDR3 runs to 16 residues. CDR1 and CDR2 from the germline V gene are SGHRS and YFSETQ. The CDR3 DNA sequence: TGCGCCAGCAGCTTGGCCCCGGGTTCAGGCAATCAGCCCCAGCATTTT. Residues: CASSLAPGSGNQPQHF.

The chain joins TRBV2 to TRBJ1-5, with 8 nucleotides matching TRBD1. The germline V gene has CDR1 SNHLY and CDR2 FYNNEI. Unmatched junction bases numbered 0, after V lost 1 base and J lost 1 base. The CDR3 spans 15 residues. CDR3 coding DNA: TGTGCCAGCAGTGAAGACAGGGGGAGCAATCAGCCCCAGCATTTT. Amino acids: CASSEDRGSNQPQHF.

This clone was counted once. J is TRBJ2-2 and V is TRBV30, with D possibly being TRBD1 (7 bases). V gave up 5 bases and J gave up 4 bases, with 23 bases separating them. In germline, CDR1 is GTSNPN, CDR2 SVGIG (reference sequence). CDR3 length: 17 amino acids. The CDR3 is CAWAEDRRGRSTGELFF. CDR3 coding DNA: TGTGCCTGGGCCGAGGACAGGCGGGGACGAAGCACCGGGGAGCTGTTTTTT.